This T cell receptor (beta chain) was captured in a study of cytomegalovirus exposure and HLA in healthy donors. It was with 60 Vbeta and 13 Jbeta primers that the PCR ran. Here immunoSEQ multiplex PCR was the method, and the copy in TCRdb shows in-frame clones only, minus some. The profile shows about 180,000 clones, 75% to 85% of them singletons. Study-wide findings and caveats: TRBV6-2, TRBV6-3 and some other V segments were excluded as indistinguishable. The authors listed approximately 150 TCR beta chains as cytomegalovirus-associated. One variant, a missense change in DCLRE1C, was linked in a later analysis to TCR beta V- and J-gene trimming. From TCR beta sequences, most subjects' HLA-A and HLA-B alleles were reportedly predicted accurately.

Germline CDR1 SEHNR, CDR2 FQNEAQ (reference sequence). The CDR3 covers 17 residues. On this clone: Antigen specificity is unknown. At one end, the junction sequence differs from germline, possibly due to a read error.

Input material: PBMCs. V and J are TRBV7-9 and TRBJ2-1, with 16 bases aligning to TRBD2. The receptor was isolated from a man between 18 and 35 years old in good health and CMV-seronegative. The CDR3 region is CSSSSPGLAGGVNEQFF. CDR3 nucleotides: TGTTCCAGCAGCTCACCGGGACTAGCGGGAGGGGTCAATGAGCAGTTCTTC.